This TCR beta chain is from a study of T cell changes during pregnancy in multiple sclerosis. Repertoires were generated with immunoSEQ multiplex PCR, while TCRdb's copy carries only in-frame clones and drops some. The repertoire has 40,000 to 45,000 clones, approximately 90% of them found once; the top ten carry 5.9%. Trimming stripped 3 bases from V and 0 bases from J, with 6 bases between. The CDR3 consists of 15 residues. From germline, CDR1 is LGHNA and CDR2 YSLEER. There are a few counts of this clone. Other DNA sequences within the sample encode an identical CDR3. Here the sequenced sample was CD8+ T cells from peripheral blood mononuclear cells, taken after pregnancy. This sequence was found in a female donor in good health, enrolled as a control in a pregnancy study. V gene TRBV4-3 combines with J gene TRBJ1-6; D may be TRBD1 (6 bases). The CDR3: CASSQDSSYNSPLHF. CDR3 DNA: TGCGCCAGCAGCCAGGACAGCTCCTATAATTCACCCCTCCACTTT.